A single sample is the source of the 6 T cell receptor beta chains below, sequenced in a study of T cells in Graves' hyperthyroidism and ophthalmopathy. TCR beta CDR3 sequences were amplified from RNA transcripts. The TCR CDR3 was amplified in a first-round RT-PCR using the HTBI primer set. MiXCR, applied by TCRdb to the multiplex PCR reads, yields one record per CDR3 protein. The sample includes roughly 93,000 distinct CDR3 sequences, around 40% of them seen just once. Sample: peripheral blood or thyroid tissue (not recorded which). These TCRs come from a woman between 25 and 40 years old with Graves' hyperthyroidism.

In regard to this clonotype: It is likely a read error, because the conserved phenylalanine at the end of the CDR3 is missing. The chain combines TRBV20-1 with TRBJ2-2; tentative D call: TRBD2 (6 bases). Germline lookup yields CDR1 DFQATT and CDR2 SNEGSKA (reference sequence). The CDR3 sequence is 13 residues long. Here the CDR3 reads CSARGQGSGDLFS. CDR3 coding DNA: TGCAGTGCTAGAGGTCAAGGGTCGGGGGACCTGTTTTCT.

This clonotype appeared many times. The rearrangement uses TRBV4-1 and TRBJ1-2; 9 bases fit TRBD1. V was clipped by 6 bases and J by 2 bases; unmatched bases: 4. The CDR3 extends over 14 amino acids. Germline-derived CDR1 and CDR2 are MGHRA and YSYEKL. The CDR3 spells CASRPTGGNYGYTF. The CDR3, as DNA: TGCGCCAGCAGACCGACAGGGGGGAACTATGGCTACACCTTC.

This clonotype was detected ten times or more. This chain connects TRBV5-1 to TRBJ2-2; 7 bases are a match to TRBD1. This CDR3 comprises 16 residues. J gave up 0 bases and V 1 base, and 3 bases lay outside the gene matches. CDR1 and CDR2 from the germline V gene are SGHRS and YFSETQ. DNA for the CDR3: TGCGCCAGCAGCTTGACACAGGGGACGAACACCGGGGAGCTGTTTTTT. Protein sequence: CASSLTQGTNTGELFF.

This clonotype was detected ten times or more. This sequence joins TRBV20-1 and TRBJ2-3, with D perhaps TRBD1 (5 bases). The CDR3 contains 17 residues. V was pared by 4 bases and J by 4 bases, with 24 bases between. Per the germline V gene, CDR1 is DFQATT and CDR2 is SNEGSKA (reference sequence). The CDR3 is CSAIVMLGRVISDTQYF. CDR3 DNA sequence: TGCAGTGCTATAGTCATGTTGGGCAGGGTTATTTCAGATACGCAGTATTTT.

There are many counts of this clonotype. CDR3 DNA: TGCAGTGCGACCGGGACGGTCTATGGCTACACCTTC. It encodes CSATGTVYGYTF. The rearrangement links TRBV20-1 to TRBJ1-2, with D tentatively TRBD1 (5 bases). The germline V and J ends were trimmed by 6 bases and 4 bases, with 12 bases remaining between them. CDR1 DFQATT and CDR2 SNEGSKA come from the germline V gene (reference sequence). The CDR3 length is 12 residues.

This clonotype has at least ten counts. The chain employs TRBV27 and TRBJ1-1; D is ambiguous. CDR1 and CDR2 from the germline V gene are MNHEY and SMNVEV (reference sequence). This CDR3 contains 10 residues. Trimming stripped 10 bases from V and 4 bases from J, with 7 bases between. CDR3 loop: CANSSTEAFF. CDR3 coding DNA: TGTGCCAACTCGTCCACTGAAGCTTTCTTT.